This T cell receptor (beta chain) was recorded in a study of blood T cell repertoires in COVID-19. In the study overall: The United States, Italy and Spain supplied acute and convalescent COVID-19 samples.

Per the study methods: Amplifying reference gene primers gave estimates of nucleated cell counts. The protocol was immunoSEQ multiplex PCR, while the TCRdb copy is restricted to in-frame clones and leaves out a portion. From that table come the V and J calls and clone size; the DNA was used to work out D and trimming. The sample lists about 120,000 clones, more than 60% occurring once. The V and J ends lost 8 bases and 9 bases, in that order; junction bases with no gene match: 10. The CDR3 totals 14 residues. Germline CDR1 is SNHLY and CDR2 is FYNNEI. The chain is built from TRBV2 and TRBJ2-1; 10 nucleotides align to TRBD2. The TCR sequence derives from a man aged 50-60 years with acute or convalescent COVID-19. Sequenced input: peripheral blood. This CDR3 reads CASGILAGGFEQFF. CDR3 DNA: TGTGCCAGCGGAATATTAGCGGGGGGATTTGAGCAGTTCTTC.